These 5 T cell receptor beta chains were all obtained from the same sample, sequenced in a study of naive and memory T cell subsets. Study-wide results and limits: Possibly reflecting memory cells re-expressing CD45RA, a few larger clonotypes occurred in naive repertoires, especially CD8.

Four rounds of PCR amplified the ligated cDNA using nested alpha and beta constant-region primers plus SP2. Via MiXCR, TCRdb re-called the UMI-ligation and nested PCR reads, giving one row per CDR3 protein. Of approximately 220 distinct CDR3 sequences in the sample, around 70% are singletons; the top ten hold roughly 15%. These receptors' antigens are unknown. The specimen sequenced was naive CD8+ T cells from blood. The origin of the receptors is a human donor in good health.

In its sample, this clonotype was seen once. Since the library was made to target alpha chains, this beta chain is a stray read and its abundance is not meaningful. J is TRBJ2-7 and V is TRBV6-9; the D call may be TRBD1 or TRBD2 (5 bases each). The CDR3 is 14 amino acids. CDR1 and CDR2 (germline): MNHGY, SVAAGI. V was cut by 9 bases and J by 0 bases, with 15 bases left in between. The CDR3 DNA reads TGTGCCAGGCCGAAACGGGACGGCTCCTACGAGCAGTACGTC. This translates into CARPKRDGSYEQYV.

With regard to this clonotype: Because this beta chain is a stray read in a library intended to capture alpha chains, its abundance should not be given much weight. This sequence joins TRBV20-1 and TRBJ2-3, with TRBD2 matching over 12 bases. There are 15 residues in the CDR3. Losses at the gene ends were 5 bases for V and 6 bases for J; bases not matched to a gene: 9. Germline V CDR1 and CDR2: DFQATT, SNEGSKA (reference sequence). CDR3 sequence: CSASTSGGPRDTQYF. The CDR3 DNA reads TGCAGTGCTTCGACTAGCGGGGGCCCCAGGGATACGCAGTATTTT.

This clonotype was counted only a few times. A library made for alpha chains picked up this beta chain off target, so its size means little. J is TRBJ1-2 and V is TRBV7-2; no clear D gene. The V and J ends lost 4 bases and 2 bases respectively, with 8 bases between them. This CDR3 is 13 amino acids long. Germline CDR1 SGHTA, CDR2 FQGNSA. The DNA of the CDR3 is TGTGCCAGCAGCTCGACGGTGAACTATGGCTACACCTTC. As protein: CASSSTVNYGYTF.

On this clonotype: This beta chain is off target for a library built for alpha chains, so its abundance means little. The rearrangement links TRBV27 to TRBJ2-5, with D possibly being TRBD1 (5 bases). V lost 0 bases, J lost 6 bases, and 17 bases lay in between. This CDR3 contains 16 residues. CDR1 and CDR2 (germline): MNHEY, SMNVEV (reference sequence). The CDR3 spells CASSLSRGSKEKTQYF. For the CDR3, the DNA is TGTGCCAGCAGTTTATCAAGGGGATCTAAGGAGAAGACCCAGTACTTC.

Notes on this clonotype: The library was prepared for alpha chains; this beta chain is a stray read, so its frequency means little. The rearrangement uses TRBV20-1 and TRBJ2-5, with D unresolved. Germline V gene lookup returns CDR1 DFQATT and CDR2 SNEGSKA (reference sequence). This CDR3 comprises 13 residues. The V end was cut by 5 bases, the J end by 3 bases, with 13 bases between. The CDR3 sequence is CSALPLSEETQYF. In nucleotides, the CDR3 is TGCAGTGCTCTACCTCTAAGCGAAGAGACCCAGTACTTC.